This section outlines one TCR beta chain sequence together with its context. TCRdb re-called the 5' RACE reads and catalogs CDR3 proteins one per entry, DNA excluded. Recorded for this sample: under 200,000 distinct CDR3 sequences. The CDR3 is 14 residues long. Germline lookup yields CDR1 SQVTM and CDR2 ANQGSEA. This record comes from a study of T cells expressing NK-cell markers. About the research overall: There were seven HCMV-seropositive donors and one seronegative donor among the eight sequenced.

The sequence derives from a woman aged 18 to 75 in good health. The chain links TRBV29-1 to TRBJ2-7; the D gene TCRdb calls, TRBD2, cannot be checked with no DNA. Specimen: blood T cells: a sorted CD56 or NKG2C T cell subset, CD4+ or CD8+ T cells, or bulk PBMC T cells (not recorded which). CDR3 sequence: CSVGRTSGSYEQYF.